The 24 T cell receptor beta chains in this list originate from one sample, sequenced in a study of blood T cell repertoires in COVID-19. The data were produced by immunoSEQ multiplex PCR, yet TCRdb's version contains in-frame clones alone and is incomplete. The repertoire includes 220,000 or so clones, roughly 85% of them detected once, and around 3.3% sits in the top ten. The sample comprised peripheral blood. The origin of the receptors is a woman older than 75 with acute or convalescent COVID-19.

The V and J genes are TRBV4-2 and TRBJ2-7, with 12 bases fitting TRBD2. CDR1 and CDR2 from the germline V gene are LGHNA and YNFKEQ. This CDR3 contains 16 residues. J was trimmed by 6 bases and V by 2 bases; bases with no gene match: 8. CDR3 nucleotide sequence: TGTGCCAGCAGCCAAAGGCTAGCGGGGGGGCCGGGCGAGCAGTACTTC. Its protein product is CASSQRLAGGPGEQYF.

The gene calls are TRBV28 and TRBJ1-5, with 7 bases aligning to TRBD1. The CDR3 contains 16 residues. Trimming cost V 5 bases and J 1 base; bases outside gene matches: 8. From germline, CDR1 is MDHEN and CDR2 SYDVKM. The CDR3 DNA follows: TGTGCCAGCAGTCTCGACCGCAGGGGGAGCAATCAGCCCCAGCATTTT. Its protein is CASSLDRRGSNQPQHF.

V is TRBV20-1 and J is TRBJ2-1; 9 nucleotides agree with TRBD2. CDR3 length equals 16 residues. Germline V CDR1 and CDR2: DFQATT, SNEGSKA (reference sequence). The ends lost 3 bases at V and 0 bases at J; junction bases unmatched: 6. CDR3 in amino acids: CSASGSGGSSYNEQFF. CDR3 DNA sequence: TGCAGTGCTAGTGGAAGCGGGGGGTCCTCCTACAATGAGCAGTTCTTC.

V is TRBV7-9 and J is TRBJ2-7; TRBD1 aligns across 10 bases. Germline V gives CDR1 SEHNR, CDR2 FQNEAQ (reference sequence). V was clipped by 0 bases and J by 2 bases; unmatched bases: 4. The CDR3 length is 16 residues. The CDR3 nucleotides are TGTGCCAGCAGCTTAGCGGGGGGGACAGGGGCCTACGAGCAGTACTTC. Its translation is CASSLAGGTGAYEQYF.

The chain is built from TRBV9 and TRBJ1-2, with TRBD1 identical over 9 bases. Looked up from germline, CDR1 is SGDLS and CDR2 is YYNGEE. This CDR3 is 13 amino acids long. Trimming at V came to 1 base and at J to 6 bases, leaving 1 base not matched to a gene. The CDR3 protein is CASSVWTGDGYTF. In DNA form, the CDR3 reads TGTGCCAGCAGCGTATGGACAGGGGATGGCTACACCTTC.

This clone has just a few counts. The chain is built from TRBV27 and TRBJ2-2; 11 bases agree with TRBD2. This CDR3 has 16 amino acids. CDR1 MNHEY and CDR2 SMNVEV come from the germline V gene (reference sequence). The junction had 9 bases not matched to a gene; V was cut back by 6 bases and J by 6 bases. The CDR3 bases are TGTGCCAGCAGGGTTAACCTAGCGGGGGGAGCCGGGGAGCTGTTTTTT. Translated: CASRVNLAGGAGELFF.

The chain joins TRBV5-1 to TRBJ2-7; D might be TRBD1 (6 bases). V was clipped by 0 bases and J by 3 bases, with 10 bases between them. The CDR3 totals 14 residues. Germline CDR1 SGHRS, CDR2 YFSETQ. This CDR3 is CASSLEGGRYEQYF. In DNA form, the CDR3 reads TGCGCCAGCAGCTTGGAAGGGGGACGCTACGAGCAGTACTTC.

This chain links TRBV2 with TRBJ1-4; TRBD1 is a possible D gene (5 bases). This CDR3 has 15 residues. Trimming took off 2 bases at V and 7 bases at J, with 14 bases between the two ends. Per germline, CDR1 SNHLY and CDR2 FYNNEI. CDR3 in DNA: TGTGCCAGCAGTGAATACAGCGACAGTGGTGAAAAACTGTTTTTT. Amino acid sequence: CASSEYSDSGEKLFF.

This clone was recorded once. Mismatch with germline at one junction end may stem from a read error. The V and J genes are TRBV7-6 and TRBJ1-3, with D unclear. The CDR3 sequence is 11 residues long. Germline V CDR1 and CDR2: SGHVS, FNYEAQ. The CDR3 nucleotides read TGCGGTGCCCACTCTGGAAACACCATATATTTT. This codes for CGAHSGNTIYF.

The gene calls are TRBV7-2 and TRBJ2-1; D is unclear. The CDR3 is 13 amino acids. Trimming shortened V by 1 base and J by 8 bases, and 9 bases separated the two germline ends. The V gene's germline CDR1 is SGHTA and CDR2 FQGNSA. CDR3 nucleotide sequence: TGTGCCAGCAGCTTAGTTTTAGCAGATGAGCAGTTCTTC. It encodes CASSLVLADEQFF.

This clone came up once. V usage is TRBV6-5 and J usage is TRBJ2-5, with TRBD1 matching 9 bases. The trim removed 0 bases at V and 3 bases at J, leaving 2 bases unmatched. Germline V CDR1 and CDR2: MNHEY, SVGAGI. The CDR3 has 15 amino acids. Written as DNA, the CDR3 is TGTGCCAGCAGTTACTCTGGGACAGGGAAAGAGACCCAGTACTTC. Its translation is CASSYSGTGKETQYF.

This clone is a singleton in its sample. The V and J genes are TRBV11-3 and TRBJ1-5, with D maybe TRBD1 (5 bases). Germline CDR1 SGHNT, CDR2 YENEEA. The V and J ends lost 5 bases and 6 bases respectively, with 14 bases between them. CDR3 length: 14 amino acids. Here the CDR3 DNA reads TGTGCCAGCAGCCCATCAGGGTACGGTCAGCCCCAGCATTTT. This gives the protein CASSPSGYGQPQHF.

This chain uses TRBV28 with TRBJ2-7; 7 bases are shared with TRBD2. With 4 bases clipped from V and 7 bases from J, the junction kept 13 bases outside the gene matches. Germline V gene data show CDR1 as MDHEN and CDR2 as SYDVKM. This CDR3 is 15 amino acids long. The DNA for the CDR3 is TGTGCCAGCAGTTCCCTGGGGGGGGGTGGTGTTGAGCAGTACTTC. Translated: CASSSLGGGGVEQYF.

The chain joins TRBV6-5 to TRBJ1-1; D is uncertain. The CDR3 loop spans 13 amino acids. The germline V and J ends were trimmed by 7 bases and 10 bases, with 19 bases remaining between them. Germline V gene sequence: CDR1 MNHEY, CDR2 SVGAGI. CDR3 sequence: CASIQRGTVPAFF. The CDR3 DNA sequence: TGTGCCAGCATCCAACGGGGTACAGTTCCAGCTTTCTTT.

V and J are TRBV5-1 and TRBJ1-6, with D unresolved. The CDR3 spans 14 residues. Germline-derived CDR1 and CDR2 are SGHRS and YFSETQ. V was pared by 0 bases and J by 10 bases, with 11 bases between. The DNA of the CDR3 is TGCGCCAGCAGCTTGGTTACAGCGGGGTCACCCCTCCACTTT. The encoded protein is CASSLVTAGSPLHF.

The chain joins TRBV3-1 (or the pseudogene TRBV3-2) to TRBJ2-7; TRBD2 agrees at 7 bases. The length of the CDR3 is 17 residues. Losses at the gene ends were 0 bases for V and 2 bases for J; bases not matched to a gene: 10. CDR1 is LGHDT and CDR2 is YNNKEL in the germline V gene (reference sequence). Written as DNA, the CDR3 is TGTGCCAGCAGCCAAGATCCTCGGGGAGGGGTGCCCTACGAGCAGTACTTC. This encodes CASSQDPRGGVPYEQYF.

Concerning this clone: This sample includes further DNA sequences coding for the same CDR3. The chain recombines TRBV24-1 with TRBJ1-2; 9 bases match TRBD1. Germline V gene sequence: CDR1 KGHDR, CDR2 SFDVKD. This CDR3 region has 14 residues. Germline trimming cut 3 bases from V and 5 bases from J; bases unmatched to any gene: 3. The CDR3 loop reads CATSDPDRGYGYTF. For the CDR3, the DNA is TGTGCCACCAGTGATCCGGACAGGGGATATGGCTACACCTTC.

The chain employs TRBV6-5 and TRBJ1-3; D may be TRBD1 (6 bases). Germline loops: CDR1 MNHEY, CDR2 SVGAGI. The CDR3 consists of 14 residues. Trimming took off 6 bases at V and 4 bases at J, with 13 bases between the two ends. CDR3 protein: CASRSQGWGNTIYF. CDR3 coding DNA: TGTGCCAGCAGGTCACAGGGTTGGGGAAACACCATATATTTT.

The chain has TRBV19 and TRBJ1-1, with 7 positions matching TRBD1. The CDR3 covers 14 residues. Germline V gene data show CDR1 as LNHDA and CDR2 as SQIVND (reference sequence). Losses at the gene ends were 6 bases for V and 4 bases for J; bases not matched to a gene: 8. The CDR3 coding sequence is TGTGCCAGTAGGCCCGGAGCAGGGGGCACTGAAGCTTTCTTT. Its translation is CASRPGAGGTEAFF.

The rearrangement uses TRBV15 and TRBJ1-3; 9 positions match TRBD1. V was clipped by 5 bases and J by 0 bases; unmatched bases: 14. This CDR3 region has 19 residues. CDR1 is LNHNV, CDR2 YYDKDF, per germline (reference sequence). The CDR3 spells CATSPAGQGSTFSGNTIYF. The CDR3 DNA sequence: TGTGCCACCAGCCCTGCGGGACAGGGATCTACGTTCTCTGGAAACACCATATATTTT.

The gene calls are TRBV7-9 and TRBJ2-1, with D possibly being TRBD2 (6 bases). Trimming removed 5 bases from V and 0 bases from J, with 17 bases in between. CDR3 length equals 17 residues. The germline gives CDR1 SEHNR, CDR2 FQNEAQ (reference sequence). DNA of the CDR3: TGTGCCAGCAGCAGGATACCAGTGGGGGGCTCCTACAATGAGCAGTTCTTC. Encoded protein: CASSRIPVGGSYNEQFF.

V is TRBV2 and J is TRBJ1-4; 11 bases are shared with TRBD1. The J segment lost 5 bases and the V segment lost 3 bases, leaving 2 bases of the junction unmatched. The germline CDR1 and CDR2 sequences are SNHLY and FYNNEI. The CDR3 runs 15 residues. The CDR3 here is CASSDRTGGNEKLFF. Written as DNA, the CDR3 is TGTGCCAGCAGTGACCGGACAGGGGGCAATGAAAAACTGTTTTTT.

To note about this clone: The sample contains more than one DNA sequence encoding this CDR3. The chain is built from TRBV19 and TRBJ1-2; 10 nucleotides match TRBD1. V gave up 9 bases and J gave up 4 bases; unmatched junction bases: 5. This CDR3 has 13 residues. Per the germline V gene, CDR1 is LNHDA and CDR2 is SQIVND (reference sequence). The CDR3 coding sequence is TGTGCCAGCCGGGACAGGGGTTCCTATGGCTACACCTTC. Its translation is CASRDRGSYGYTF.

The CDR3 loop reads CASSPEGLGTDTQYF. CDR3 DNA: TGTGCCAGCTCACCCGAGGGACTAGGCACAGATACGCAGTATTTT. This rearrangement joins TRBV18 to TRBJ2-3; 8 bases map to TRBD2. Losses at the gene ends were 3 bases for V and 1 base for J; bases not matched to a gene: 3. This CDR3 has 15 amino acids. CDR1 KGHSH and CDR2 LQKENI come from the germline V gene.